Listed here is a single T cell receptor beta chain. What it recognizes is unknown. Assay: immunoSEQ multiplex PCR; the TCRdb copy retains only in-frame clones and omits some. The table lists 25,000 to 40,000 clones, just over 90% of them singletons. This specimen comes from a study of OX40 agonist ivuxolimab in advanced cancers. Study-level results: The authors also found low normalized T-cell clonal expansion in some nonresponders. Doses of 0.1 to 3.0 mg/kg were accompanied by clonal expansion of CD4+ and CD8+ blood T cells by week 6.

The CDR3 extends over 22 amino acids. V was pared by 5 bases and J by 6 bases, with 26 bases of the junction left unmatched. Germline V gene lookup returns CDR1 SGHVS and CDR2 FQNEAQ. The chain uses TRBV7-8 and TRBJ2-1, with 12 bases that match TRBD2. This receptor was taken from an adult with an advanced solid tumor such as melanoma, head and neck, liver or kidney cancer. The source was CD4+ or CD8+ T cells sorted from blood, collected in a trial of the OX40 agonist ivuxolimab. CDR3 in amino acids: CASSPMPWTSGIPGGLGNEQFF. DNA for the CDR3: TGTGCCAGCAGCCCCATGCCCTGGACTAGCGGGATTCCTGGGGGGCTCGGCAATGAGCAGTTCTTC.